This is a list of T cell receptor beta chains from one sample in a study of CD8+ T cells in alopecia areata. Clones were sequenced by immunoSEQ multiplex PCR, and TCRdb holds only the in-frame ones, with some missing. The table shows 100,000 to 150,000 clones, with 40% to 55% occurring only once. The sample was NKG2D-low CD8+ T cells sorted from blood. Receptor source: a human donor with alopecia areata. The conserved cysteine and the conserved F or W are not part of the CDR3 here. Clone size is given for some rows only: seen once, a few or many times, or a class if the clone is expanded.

ASSGTDRGKEGYT,NA,TRBV9
ASSFATSGNEQY,NA,TRBV7-2
SVGELAQTQY,NA,TRBV29-1
ASSLIGQEGTGELF,NA,TRBV11-2
ASSLSGNYGYT,few,TRBV27
SCRSPNTGELF,NA,TRBV29-1
ASRVSPSSEQY,NA,TRBV27
AWTLRRDTEAF,NA,TRBV30
SVEEGPQGAETQY,NA,TRBV29-1
ASKVLSPLH,NA,TRBV21-1
AWSVEGETQY,NA,TRBV30
SVQEDSSYEQY,NA,TRBV29-1
ASSYGDYQREQY,NA,TRBV6-6
ASITGTSGYNEQF,NA,TRBV27
SVVGGQETQY,NA,TRBV29-1
AWRTTGVDAF,NA,TRBV30
SPIAGETRNEQF,few,TRBV29-1
ASSTDGENEQY,few,TRBV18
ASSLRQGSAYEQY,few,TRBV4-3
ASSAHPNYGYT,NA,TRBV6-5
AWSDGTGELF,NA,TRBV30
ASSITSGSNEQF,NA,TRBV19
ASSVNTDTQY,NA,TRBV9
SARGLGEQY,few,TRBV29-1
ASGGQV,NA,TRBV19
ASSFGGSSYNEQF,NA,TRBV7-6
ASSFTGIKTAQDTQY,NA,TRBV5-1